This T cell receptor (beta chain) is from a study of blood T cell repertoires in COVID-19. Turning to the study itself: The samples span acute and convalescent COVID-19 from the United States, Italy and Spain. The analysed material was cDNA or gDNA that came from T cells, B-cell-depleted T cells, or PBMCs.

The study recruited people aged roughly 18 to 89 years across some 23 US areas. TCRdb's table, derived via immunoSEQ multiplex PCR, lists solely in-frame clones and lacks some. The profile shows roughly 220,000 clones, 88% of them singletons. CDR3 length: 17 residues. Deletions cut 0 bases from V and 5 bases from J, with 18 bases between. Germline CDR1 SGDLS, CDR2 YYNGEE. This receptor was obtained from a woman aged 45-59 years with acute COVID-19. The gene calls are TRBV9 and TRBJ2-1; D possibly corresponds to TRBD2 (7 bases). Material: PBMCs or T cells enriched from blood (not recorded which). The CDR3 region has the DNA TGTGCCAGCAGCGTAGCTTGGGGGGGGCGGTCCGACAATGAGCAGTTCTTC. Translation gives CASSVAWGGRSDNEQFF.